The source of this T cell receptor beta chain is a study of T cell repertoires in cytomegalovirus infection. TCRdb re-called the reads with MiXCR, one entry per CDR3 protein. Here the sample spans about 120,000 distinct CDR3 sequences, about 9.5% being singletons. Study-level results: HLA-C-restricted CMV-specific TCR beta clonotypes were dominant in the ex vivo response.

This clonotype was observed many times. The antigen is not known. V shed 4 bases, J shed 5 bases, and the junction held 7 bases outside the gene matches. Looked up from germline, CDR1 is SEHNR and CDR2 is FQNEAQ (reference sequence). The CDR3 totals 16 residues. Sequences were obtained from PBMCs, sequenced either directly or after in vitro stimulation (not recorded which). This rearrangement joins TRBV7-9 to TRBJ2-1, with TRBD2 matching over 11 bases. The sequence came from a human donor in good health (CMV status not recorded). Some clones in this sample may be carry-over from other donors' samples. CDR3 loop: CASSSQLAGVNNEQFF. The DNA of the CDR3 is TGTGCCAGCAGCTCACAACTAGCGGGAGTAAACAATGAGCAGTTCTTC. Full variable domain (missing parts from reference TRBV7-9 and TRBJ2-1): DTGVSQNPRHKITKRGQNVTFRCDPISEHNRLYWYRQTLGQGPEFLTYFQNEAQLEKSRLLSDRFSAERPKGSFSTLEIQRTEQGDSAMYLCASSSQLAGVNNEQFFGPGTRLTVL.